The T cell receptor (beta chain) described here comes from a study of cytomegalovirus exposure and HLA in healthy donors. Comments on this clone: Antigen specificity is unknown.

The PCR was carried out with 60 Vbeta primers and 13 Jbeta primers. Clones were sequenced by immunoSEQ multiplex PCR, and TCRdb holds only the in-frame ones, with some missing. Its clone listing holds 30,000 to 40,000 clones. With V trimmed by 5 bases and J by 3 bases, 3 bases remained unmatched. This CDR3 region has 14 residues. Per germline, CDR1 SGHAT and CDR2 FQNNGV. Study findings and constraints: A later analysis reportedly found fewer N-insertions in an Asian-associated ancestry cluster than the roughly 680-donor mean.

The J gene is TRBJ2-3, the V gene TRBV11-2; 9 bases fit TRBD1. Specimen: PBMCs. The receptor was derived from a man in his forties or fifties in good health and CMV-seropositive. The CDR3 DNA sequence: TGTGCCAGCAGCCCCGGACAGGGGACAGATACGCAGTATTTT. As protein: CASSPGQGTDTQYF.